This T cell receptor (beta chain) was identified in a study of cytomegalovirus exposure and HLA in healthy donors. CDR1 is SGHDT and CDR2 is YYEEEE in the germline V gene. The V gene lost 0 bases and the J gene lost 0 bases, with 13 bases spanning the gap. The CDR3 runs 16 residues. Among the 100 to 150 subjects of the validation cohort, separate from the approximately 660-subject first cohort, were the donors. About this clone itself: What it binds is not known.

Study findings and constraints: Altogether, 150 to 200 TCR beta chains were recorded as cytomegalovirus-associated. Most TCR sequences proved rare, with some public TCRs found in many donors. The TCR clusters that emerged in the first cohort tended, a later analysis found, to co-occur in the roughly 110 validation repertoires.

The protocol was immunoSEQ multiplex PCR, while the TCRdb copy is restricted to in-frame clones and leaves out a portion. In the table there are 100,000 to 120,000 clones, around 87% of which are singletons. The chain has TRBV5-6 and TRBJ2-7, with D perhaps TRBD2 (5 bases). This receptor was obtained from a woman aged 25 to 39 in good health and CMV-seropositive. Material: PBMCs. CDR3 sequence: CASSLELVGDSYEQYF. The CDR3 DNA follows: TGTGCCAGCAGCTTGGAATTAGTGGGAGACTCCTACGAGCAGTACTTC.